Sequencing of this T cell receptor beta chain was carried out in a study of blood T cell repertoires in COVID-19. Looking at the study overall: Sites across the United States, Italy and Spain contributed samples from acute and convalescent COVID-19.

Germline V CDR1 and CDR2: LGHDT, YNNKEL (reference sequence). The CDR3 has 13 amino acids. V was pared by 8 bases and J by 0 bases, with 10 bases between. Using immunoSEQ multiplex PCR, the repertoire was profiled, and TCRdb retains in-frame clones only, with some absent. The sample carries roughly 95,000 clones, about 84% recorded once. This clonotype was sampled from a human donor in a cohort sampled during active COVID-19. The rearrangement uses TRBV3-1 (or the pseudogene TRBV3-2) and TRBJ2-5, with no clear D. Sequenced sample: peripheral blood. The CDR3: CASSDSHQETQYF. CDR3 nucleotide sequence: TGTGCCAGCTCGGATAGCCACCAAGAGACCCAGTACTTC.